Following are 31 T cell receptor beta chains from one sample sequenced in a study of graft-versus-host responses after intestinal transplantation. These receptors' targets are unknown. Libraries were prepared by immunoSEQ multiplex PCR; TCRdb keeps only in-frame clonotypes and omits some of them. The data hold about 86,000 clones, with roughly nine tenths observed a single time. Sample: unstimulated CD4+ T cells sorted from spleen or lymph node cells, taken before transplant. Source of these receptors: a human donor who was the organ donor for an intestinal transplant.

The chain is built from TRBV18 and TRBJ2-7, with TRBD1 identical over 11 bases. Germline-derived CDR1 and CDR2 are KGHSH and LQKENI. The CDR3 has 19 amino acids. Trimming took 2 bases from V and 2 from J; bases not matched to a gene: 14. CDR3 sequence (DNA): TGTGCCAGCTCACCAAGACCCGTTTTCCCGGGACAGGGGGCCTACGAGCAGTACTTC. It encodes CASSPRPVFPGQGAYEQYF.

This clone was detected only a few times. The chain joins TRBV5-6 to TRBJ2-3, with 8 bases that match TRBD2. Germline assignment: CDR1 SGHDT and CDR2 YYEEEE. The CDR3 contains 14 residues. The J segment lost 6 bases and the V segment lost 5 bases, leaving 8 bases of the junction unmatched. CDR3 sequence (DNA): TGTGCCAGCAGGCCCGGACTAGCCGCGGATACGCAGTATTTT. Protein sequence: CASRPGLAADTQYF.

The V and J genes are TRBV6-1 and TRBJ2-7; tentatively, D is TRBD2 (6 bases). Per germline, CDR1 MNHNS and CDR2 SASEGT. V was clipped by 6 bases and J by 6 bases, with 12 bases between them. The CDR3 spans 12 residues. The CDR3 DNA sequence: TGTGCCAGCAGGGTCCGGGGGATCGAGCAGTACTTC. As protein: CASRVRGIEQYF.

V is TRBV9 and J is TRBJ2-7, with 10 bases aligning to TRBD1. V was clipped by 1 base and J by 4 bases; unmatched bases: 8. CDR1 and CDR2 from the germline V gene are SGDLS and YYNGEE. This CDR3 is built from 16 residues. In nucleotides, the CDR3 is TGTGCCAGCAGCGTATCCGCGGGACAGGGGTATTACGAGCAGTACTTC. Encoded protein: CASSVSAGQGYYEQYF.

This clone was recorded only once. The V and J genes are TRBV19 and TRBJ1-3; TRBD1 matches at 7 bases. This CDR3 spans 17 amino acids. With V trimmed by 6 bases and J by 0 bases, 11 bases remained unmatched. Per germline, CDR1 LNHDA and CDR2 SQIVND (reference sequence). CDR3 protein: CASRSRTGQSSGNTIYF. The DNA of the CDR3 is TGTGCCAGTAGAAGTCGGACAGGCCAGAGCTCTGGAAACACCATATATTTT.

The V call is TRBV19, the J call TRBJ2-7; 12 bases map to TRBD2. Germline trimming cut 5 bases from V and 5 bases from J; bases unmatched to any gene: 7. Germline V gene lookup returns CDR1 LNHDA and CDR2 SQIVND (reference sequence). CDR3 length: 15 amino acids. The CDR3 DNA reads as TGTGCCAGTAGTTCGACTAGCGGGGGTTACGACGAGCAGTACTTC. Encoded protein: CASSSTSGGYDEQYF.

This clone appeared once. The chain couples TRBV6-5 to TRBJ1-1; D gene unclear. V was clipped by 5 bases and J by 11 bases, with 21 bases between them. Germline CDR1 and CDR2: MNHEY and SVGAGI. The CDR3 is 14 residues long. The CDR3 region is CASSPTSGSLGAFF. The CDR3 nucleotides are TGTGCCAGCAGTCCGACTAGCGGGAGTTTGGGTGCTTTCTTT.

V is TRBV6-6 and J is TRBJ1-1; D not certain. Germline CDR1 is MNHNY and CDR2 is SVGAGI (reference sequence). The CDR3 totals 12 residues. Deletions cut 5 bases from V and 10 bases from J, with 14 bases between. CDR3 residues: CASSEREYRAFF. DNA for the CDR3: TGTGCCAGCAGTGAGAGGGAGTATCGAGCTTTCTTT.

The genes are TRBV7-6 and TRBJ2-1, with 11 bases matching TRBD2. Germline V CDR1 and CDR2: SGHVS, FNYEAQ. CDR3 length equals 15 residues. With V trimmed by 5 bases and J by 9 bases, 9 bases remained unmatched. As DNA, the CDR3 is TGTGCCAGCAGCGATCATAGCGGGGGGGAGGGTGAGCAGTTCTTC. Translation gives CASSDHSGGEGEQFF. The entire variable domain, with the rest obtained from reference TRBV7-6 and TRBJ2-1, is as follows: GAGVSQSPRYKVTKRGQDVALRCDPISGHVSLYWYRQALGQGPEFLTYFNYEAQQDKSGLPNDRFSAERPEGSISTLTIQRTEQRDSAMYRCASSDHSGGEGEQFFGPGTRLTVL.

This sequence joins TRBV18 and TRBJ1-4, with a tentative D call TRBD1 (5 bases). The CDR3 runs to 16 residues. The germline gives CDR1 KGHSH, CDR2 LQKENI. The ends were cut back, 3 bases at V and 8 bases at J, with 19 bases in the middle. CDR3 bases: TGTGCCAGCTCACCGGGGACCGGAGGGTTAGTCGAAAAACTGTTTTTT. This encodes CASSPGTGGLVEKLFF.

The CDR3 sequence is CASSYGGGTDTQYF. In nucleotides, the CDR3 is TGTGCCAGCAGCTACGGCGGGGGCACAGATACGCAGTATTTT. J is TRBJ2-3 and V is TRBV7-9; a weak D match, TRBD2 (6 bases). The CDR3 loop spans 14 amino acids. The ends were cut back, 4 bases at V and 1 base at J, with 9 bases in the middle. CDR1 SEHNR and CDR2 FQNEAQ come from the germline V gene (reference sequence).

This chain links TRBV25-1 with TRBJ1-1; D unclear. Trimming stripped 0 bases from V and 4 bases from J, with 6 bases between. CDR3 length: 13 amino acids. Per the germline V gene, CDR1 is MGHDK and CDR2 is SYGVNS. The CDR3 reads CASSEYAGTEAFF. The CDR3 DNA is TGTGCCAGCAGTGAATACGCGGGCACTGAAGCTTTCTTT.

This chain uses TRBV28 with TRBJ2-5; the D gene is possibly TRBD2 (7 bases). The CDR3 spans 14 residues. Trimming shortened V by 5 bases and J by 9 bases, and 19 bases separated the two germline ends. CDR1 is MDHEN, CDR2 SYDVKM, per germline. CDR3 residues: CASSIPGGALAQYF. The CDR3 DNA reads TGTGCCAGCAGTATCCCTGGGGGGGCTTTGGCCCAGTACTTC.

This chain joins TRBV2 and TRBJ2-2; 7 bases match TRBD1. The germline V gene encodes CDR1 SNHLY and CDR2 FYNNEI. This CDR3 region has 16 residues. V shed 2 bases, J shed 0 bases, and the junction held 3 bases outside the gene matches. The CDR3 loop is CASSEWDSANTGELFF. The DNA of the CDR3 is TGTGCCAGCAGTGAATGGGACAGCGCGAACACCGGGGAGCTGTTTTTT.

This sequence joins TRBV13 and TRBJ1-5, with D perhaps TRBD1 (6 bases). Germline assignment: CDR1 PRHDT and CDR2 FYEKMQ (reference sequence). Between the trimmed V and J ends, which lost 5 bases and 6 bases, there was a span of 26 bases. This CDR3 has 18 residues. The CDR3 loop is CASSPRFGEQGGGQPQHF. The CDR3 region has the DNA TGTGCCAGCAGCCCCCGATTTGGAGAACAGGGTGGGGGTCAGCCCCAGCATTTT.

The chain is built from TRBV5-6 and TRBJ1-2; 8 bases map to TRBD1. Germline-derived CDR1 and CDR2 are SGHDT and YYEEEE. The CDR3 contains 12 residues. V lost 7 bases and J lost 4; bases outside the gene matches: 3. The CDR3 DNA reads as TGTGCCAGCTCGGACAGGGCCTATGGCTACACCTTC. It encodes CASSDRAYGYTF.

V gene TRBV6-6 combines with J gene TRBJ2-3, with 7 positions matching TRBD2. Germline CDR1 reads MNHNY; CDR2 reads SVGAGI (reference sequence). The CDR3 contains 14 residues. Trimming cost V 11 bases and J 4 bases; bases outside gene matches: 12. This CDR3 reads CASKSTGGADTQYF. CDR3 DNA: TGTGCCTCAAAATCAACGGGAGGAGCAGATACGCAGTATTTT.

This CDR3 is CASSQDRGGSASGNTIYF. The CDR3 region has the DNA TGCGCCAGCAGCCAAGATAGGGGGGGAAGTGCTTCTGGAAACACCATATATTTT. The chain recombines TRBV4-1 with TRBJ1-3; maybe TRBD1 (6 bases). Between the trimmed V and J ends, which lost 0 bases and 1 base, there was a span of 16 bases. CDR1 is MGHRA and CDR2 is YSYEKL in the germline V gene. The CDR3 sequence is 18 residues long.

The genes are TRBV27 and TRBJ1-2; 7 bases line up with TRBD1. V was clipped by 4 bases and J by 1 base; unmatched bases: 18. CDR3 size: 19 residues. Germline V gene sequence: CDR1 MNHEY, CDR2 SMNVEV (reference sequence). For the CDR3, the DNA is TGTGCCAGCAGTTCATACAGGGGAGGTCCGAACCGCCATAACTATGGCTACACCTTC. Encoded protein: CASSSYRGGPNRHNYGYTF.

The genes are TRBV6-1 and TRBJ2-3, with 7 bases that match TRBD1. Germline CDR1 is MNHNS and CDR2 is SASEGT. The CDR3 has 15 amino acids. J lost 0 bases, V lost 6 bases, and 6 bases had no gene match. CDR3 sequence (DNA): TGTGCCAGCAGGTACAGGGGCCAAAGCACAGATACGCAGTATTTT. Residues: CASRYRGQSTDTQYF.

The DNA of the CDR3 is TGTGCCAGCTCACCAGACAACGGGCCGCGGGGCGGGGAGCTGTTTTTT. Encoded protein: CASSPDNGPRGGELFF. The chain links TRBV18 to TRBJ2-2, with D perhaps TRBD2 (6 bases). This CDR3 spans 16 amino acids. The V and J ends lost 2 bases and 7 bases respectively, with 17 bases between them. Germline values: CDR1 KGHSH, CDR2 LQKENI.

As regards this clone: This CDR3 is also generated by other DNA sequences in the sample. The chain links TRBV29-1 to TRBJ1-2, with a possible D match to TRBD1 (5 bases). Trimming cost V 6 bases and J 8 bases, with 19 bases left between them. Germline assignment: CDR1 SQVTM and CDR2 ANQGSEA. The CDR3 has 13 residues. This CDR3 is CSVATAGGWGYTF. The CDR3 bases are TGCAGCGTCGCCACCGCGGGGGGTTGGGGCTACACCTTC.

The chain couples TRBV19 to TRBJ2-1, with D unclear. The CDR3 is 12 residues long. V was clipped by 5 bases and J by 4 bases, with 6 bases between them. From germline, CDR1 is LNHDA and CDR2 SQIVND (reference sequence). The CDR3 here is CASSSRYNEQFF. CDR3 bases: TGTGCCAGTAGTTCACGGTACAATGAGCAGTTCTTC. The full variable domain, completed using reference TRBV19 and TRBJ2-1, is DGGITQSPKYLFRKEGQNVTLSCEQNLNHDAMYWYRQDPGQGLRLIYYSQIVNDFQKGDIAEGYSVSREKKESFPLTVTSAQKNPTAFYLCASSSRYNEQFFGPGTRLTVL.

The chain has TRBV28 and TRBJ1-6, with TRBD1 identical over 8 bases. V lost 9 bases, J lost 10 bases, and 5 bases stayed unmatched. The CDR3 length is 12 residues. The germline gives CDR1 MDHEN, CDR2 SYDVKM. CDR3 loop: CARGTGGSPLHF. The CDR3 bases are TGTGCCAGAGGGACAGGCGGCTCACCCCTCCACTTT.

The J gene is TRBJ2-7, the V gene TRBV5-1; D is possibly TRBD1 (5 bases). CDR1 and CDR2 from the germline V gene are SGHRS and YFSETQ. V gave up 0 bases and J gave up 3 bases, with 7 bases separating them. CDR3 length equals 13 residues. Here the CDR3 reads CASSLDRYYEQYF. The CDR3 DNA reads as TGCGCCAGCAGCTTGGACAGGTACTACGAGCAGTACTTC.

This chain links TRBV6-5 with TRBJ1-3; perhaps TRBD1 as D (5 bases). Germline V gene sequence: CDR1 MNHEY, CDR2 SVGAGI. The CDR3 has 13 residues. V shed 0 bases and J shed 11 bases, with 11 bases lying between them. The CDR3 spells CASSYSGGEAIYF. CDR3 nucleotides: TGTGCCAGCAGTTACTCCGGGGGGGAGGCCATATATTTT.

The chain is built from TRBV5-5 and TRBJ2-6; D unclear. CDR1 and CDR2 (germline): SGHKS, YYEKEE (reference sequence). Trimming pared 0 bases from V and 0 bases from J, leaving 7 bases between. The CDR3 is 16 residues long. The CDR3 coding sequence is TGTGCCAGCAGCTTGGGAGGTCTCTCTGGGGCCAACGTCCTGACTTTC. This codes for CASSLGGLSGANVLTF.

The rearrangement links TRBV11-3 to TRBJ2-3; 9 nucleotides agree with TRBD2. Germline-derived CDR1 and CDR2 are SGHNT and YENEEA. Trimming took 5 bases from V and 1 from J; bases not matched to a gene: 4. CDR3 length: 15 amino acids. The CDR3 DNA reads TGTGCCAGCAGCCACGCGGGGGGGGGCACAGATACGCAGTATTTT. This codes for CASSHAGGGTDTQYF.

V is TRBV7-9 and J is TRBJ2-7, with TRBD1 identical over 8 bases. The V and J ends lost 5 bases and 0 bases, in that order; junction bases with no gene match: 6. The CDR3 covers 15 residues. CDR1 SEHNR and CDR2 FQNEAQ come from the germline V gene (reference sequence). For the CDR3, the DNA is TGTGCCAGCAGCCACAGGGGGACCCTCTCCTACGAGCAGTACTTC. As protein: CASSHRGTLSYEQYF. The full variable domain, in which reference TRBV7-9 and TRBJ2-7 provide the parts outside the CDR3, is DTGVSQNPRHKITKRGQNVTFRCDPISEHNRLYWYRQTLGQGPEFLTYFQNEAQLEKSRLLSDRFSAERPKGSFSTLEIQRTEQGDSAMYLCASSHRGTLSYEQYFGPGTRLTVT.

The J gene is TRBJ1-2, the V gene TRBV5-1, with D possibly matching TRBD1 (6 bases). CDR3 length equals 18 residues. Germline V CDR1 and CDR2: SGHRS, YFSETQ. Trimming shortened V by 6 bases and J by 8 bases, and 32 bases separated the two germline ends. The CDR3 coding sequence is TGCGCCAGCACAATGGGTGGGGCAGGGGATTTTGGCCTTCAAGGCTACACCTTC. Protein: CASTMGGAGDFGLQGYTF.

The rearrangement links TRBV19 to TRBJ2-7; the D is unclear. CDR1 LNHDA and CDR2 SQIVND come from the germline V gene (reference sequence). Between the trimmed V and J ends, which lost 3 bases and 7 bases, there was a span of 16 bases. The CDR3 covers 14 residues. CDR3 residues: CASSMHIRLSEQYF. The CDR3 nucleotides read TGTGCCAGTAGTATGCATATAAGACTGTCAGAGCAGTACTTC.